This TCR beta chain derives from a study of blood T cell repertoires in COVID-19. Study background: The United States, Italy and Spain provided the acute and convalescent COVID-19 samples. Sources were T cells, B-cell-depleted T cells, or PBMCs; the material itself was cDNA or gDNA.

The CDR3 spans 12 residues. V lost 5 bases and J lost 7, with 12 bases in between. Germline CDR1 and CDR2: SGHVS and FNYEAQ. Original processing notes: Counts of nucleated cells, estimated from reference gene primer amplification, were obtained. TCRdb's copy holds only in-frame clones and misses some; the assay was immunoSEQ multiplex PCR. V, J and clone size are those of that table, while D and trimming were read from the DNA. The profile shows 200,000 or so clones, around 80% of them singletons. This TCR came from a woman of 80 years or more with acute or convalescent COVID-19. The J gene is TRBJ2-7, the V gene TRBV7-6, with D possibly TRBD2 on 5 matching bases. Sequencing was performed on peripheral blood. The CDR3 protein is CASSDPSREQYF. The DNA for the CDR3 is TGTGCCAGCAGCGATCCTAGCCGGGAGCAGTACTTC.